This TCR beta chain was retrieved from a study of T cell repertoires in cytomegalovirus infection. About the research overall: Recently identified HLA-C-restricted CMV epitopes were used, and well-studied HLA-B-restricted CMV epitopes were used as well.

This clonotype was seen a single time. The target antigen is unknown. From germline, CDR1 is MGHDK and CDR2 SYGVNS. This CDR3 spans 13 amino acids. V was clipped by 5 bases and J by 3 bases, with 10 bases between them. TCRdb itself ran the reads through MiXCR, one entry per CDR3 protein. The sample holds about 920,000 distinct CDR3 sequences, 31% seen once. Study-wide findings and caveats: Cumulative public TCR beta family frequency identified CMV carriers with the relevant HLA.

The sample was cultured CD8+ T cells from PBMCs, taken from culture after CMV antigen stimulation. This clonotype was obtained from a human donor in good health (CMV status not recorded). Some clones in this sample may be carry-over from other donors' samples. The J gene is TRBJ1-2, the V gene TRBV25-1; a possible D gene is TRBD1 (6 bases). CDR3 region: CASSPGDDYGYTF. DNA for the CDR3: TGTGCCAGCAGTCCAGGGGACGACTATGGCTACACCTTC.